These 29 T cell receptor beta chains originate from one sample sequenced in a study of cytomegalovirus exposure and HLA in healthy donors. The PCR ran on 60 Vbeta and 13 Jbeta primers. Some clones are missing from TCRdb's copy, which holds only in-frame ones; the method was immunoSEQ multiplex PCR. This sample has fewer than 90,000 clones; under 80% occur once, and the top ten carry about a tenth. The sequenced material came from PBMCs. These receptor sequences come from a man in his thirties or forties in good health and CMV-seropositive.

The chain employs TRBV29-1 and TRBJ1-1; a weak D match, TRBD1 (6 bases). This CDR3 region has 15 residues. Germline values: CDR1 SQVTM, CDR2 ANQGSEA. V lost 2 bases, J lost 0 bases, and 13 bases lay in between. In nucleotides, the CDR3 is TGCAGCGTTGAATTGGGGGCGAGAATGAACACTGAAGCTTTCTTT. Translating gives CSVELGARMNTEAFF. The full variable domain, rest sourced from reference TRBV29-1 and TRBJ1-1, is SAVISQKPSRDICQRGTSLTIQCQVDSQVTMMFWYRQQPGQSLTLIATANQGSEATYESGFVIDKFPISRPNLTFSTLTVSNMSPEDSSIYLCSVELGARMNTEAFFGQGTRLTVV.

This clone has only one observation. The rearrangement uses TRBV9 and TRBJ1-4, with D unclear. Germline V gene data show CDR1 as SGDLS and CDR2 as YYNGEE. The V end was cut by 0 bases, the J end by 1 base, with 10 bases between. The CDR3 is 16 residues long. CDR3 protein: CASSVDSFETNEKLFF. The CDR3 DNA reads TGTGCCAGCAGCGTAGACAGCTTTGAAACTAATGAAAAACTGTTTTTT.

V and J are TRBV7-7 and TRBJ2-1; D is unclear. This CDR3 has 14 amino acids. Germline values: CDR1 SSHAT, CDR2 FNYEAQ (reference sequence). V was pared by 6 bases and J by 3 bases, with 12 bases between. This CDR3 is CASSPMPGYNEQFF. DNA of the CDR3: TGTGCCAGCAGTCCGATGCCCGGCTACAATGAGCAGTTCTTC.

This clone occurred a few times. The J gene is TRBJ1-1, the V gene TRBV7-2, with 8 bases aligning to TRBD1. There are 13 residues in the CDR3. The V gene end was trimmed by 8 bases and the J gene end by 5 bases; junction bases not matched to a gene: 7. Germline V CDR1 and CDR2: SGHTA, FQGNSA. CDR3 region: CASAGQGGTEAFF. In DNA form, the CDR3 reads TGTGCCAGCGCCGGACAGGGTGGAACTGAAGCTTTCTTT.

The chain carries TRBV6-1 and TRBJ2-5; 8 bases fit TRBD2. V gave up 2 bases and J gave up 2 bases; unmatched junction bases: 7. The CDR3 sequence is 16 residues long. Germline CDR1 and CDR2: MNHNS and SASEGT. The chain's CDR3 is CASSELAGGPQETQYF. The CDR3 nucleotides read TGTGCCAGCAGTGAACTGGCGGGGGGACCTCAAGAGACCCAGTACTTC.

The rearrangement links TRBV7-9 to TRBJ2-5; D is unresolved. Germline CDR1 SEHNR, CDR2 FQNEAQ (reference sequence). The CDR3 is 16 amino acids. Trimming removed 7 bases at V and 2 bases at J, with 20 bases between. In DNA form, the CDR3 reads TGTGCCAGCAATCAGATCCCCTCTTATCGACAAGAGACCCAGTACTTC. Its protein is CASNQIPSYRQETQYF.

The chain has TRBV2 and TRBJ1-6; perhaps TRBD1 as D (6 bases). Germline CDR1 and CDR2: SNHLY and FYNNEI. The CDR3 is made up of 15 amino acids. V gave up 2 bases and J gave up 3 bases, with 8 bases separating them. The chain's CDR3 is CASSEQQGYNSPLHF. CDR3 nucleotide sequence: TGTGCCAGCAGTGAACAACAGGGCTATAATTCACCCCTCCACTTT.

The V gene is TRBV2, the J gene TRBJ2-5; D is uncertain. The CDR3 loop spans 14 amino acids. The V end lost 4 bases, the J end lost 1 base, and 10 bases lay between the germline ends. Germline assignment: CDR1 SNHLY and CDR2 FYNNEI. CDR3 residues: CASSGLIPQETQYF. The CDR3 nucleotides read TGTGCCAGCAGTGGACTCATCCCCCAAGAGACCCAGTACTTC.

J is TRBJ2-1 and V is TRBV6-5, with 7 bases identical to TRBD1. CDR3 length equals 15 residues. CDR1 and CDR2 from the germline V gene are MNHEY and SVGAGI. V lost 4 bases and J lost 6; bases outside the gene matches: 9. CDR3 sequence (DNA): TGTGCCAGCAGTTCCCAACTGACAGGGCGCAATGAGCAGTTCTTC. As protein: CASSSQLTGRNEQFF.

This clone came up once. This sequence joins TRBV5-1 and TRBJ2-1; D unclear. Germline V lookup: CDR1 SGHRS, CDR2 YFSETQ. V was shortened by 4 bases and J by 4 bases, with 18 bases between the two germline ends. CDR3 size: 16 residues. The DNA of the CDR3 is TGCGCCAGCAGCGTTGGTACTAACCCCGTTTACAATGAGCAGTTCTTC. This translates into CASSVGTNPVYNEQFF.

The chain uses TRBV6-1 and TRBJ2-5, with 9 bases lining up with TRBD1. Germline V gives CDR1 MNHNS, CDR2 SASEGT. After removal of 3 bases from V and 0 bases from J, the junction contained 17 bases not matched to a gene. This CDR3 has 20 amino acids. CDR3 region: CASSEKFLGQGGSYQETQYF. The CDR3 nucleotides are TGTGCCAGCAGTGAGAAGTTCCTGGGACAGGGTGGCTCGTACCAAGAGACCCAGTACTTC.

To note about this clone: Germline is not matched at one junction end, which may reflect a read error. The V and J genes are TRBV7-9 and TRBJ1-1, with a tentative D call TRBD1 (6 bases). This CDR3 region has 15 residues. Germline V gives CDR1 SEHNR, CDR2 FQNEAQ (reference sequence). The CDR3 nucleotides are TGTTCCAGCAGCCCCCCGGGGGGCTGGGGCACTGAAGCTTTCTTT. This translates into CSSSPPGGWGTEAFF.

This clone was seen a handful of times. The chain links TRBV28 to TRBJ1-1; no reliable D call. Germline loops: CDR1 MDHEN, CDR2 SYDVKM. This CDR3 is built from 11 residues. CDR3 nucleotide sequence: TGTGGGGTTCGGGGGAACACTGAAGCTTTCTTT. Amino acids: CGVRGNTEAFF.

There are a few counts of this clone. CDR3 sequence (DNA): TGCGCCAGCAGCCAAGATCCGACTCGGGGCTACGAGCAGTACTTC. Protein sequence: CASSQDPTRGYEQYF. This sequence joins TRBV4-3 and TRBJ2-7, with D tentatively TRBD2 (5 bases). Germline CDR1 is LGHNA and CDR2 is YSLEER. The CDR3 is 15 residues long. The ends were cut back, 0 bases at V and 3 bases at J, with 12 bases in the middle.

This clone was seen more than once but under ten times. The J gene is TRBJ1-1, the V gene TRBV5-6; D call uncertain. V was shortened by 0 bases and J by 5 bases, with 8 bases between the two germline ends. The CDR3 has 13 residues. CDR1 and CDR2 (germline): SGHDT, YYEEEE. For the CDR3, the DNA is TGTGCCAGCAGCTTGGCGGGGTGGACTGAAGCTTTCTTT. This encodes CASSLAGWTEAFF.

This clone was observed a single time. The CDR3 DNA reads as TGTGCCAGCAGCGCTCGGGACAACCCCTACGAGCAGTACTTC. Protein sequence: CASSARDNPYEQYF. This chain uses TRBV7-8 with TRBJ2-7; weak D call: TRBD1 (6 bases). The ends were cut back, 5 bases at V and 2 bases at J, with 13 bases in the middle. The CDR3 is made up of 14 amino acids. Germline V CDR1 and CDR2: SGHVS, FQNEAQ.

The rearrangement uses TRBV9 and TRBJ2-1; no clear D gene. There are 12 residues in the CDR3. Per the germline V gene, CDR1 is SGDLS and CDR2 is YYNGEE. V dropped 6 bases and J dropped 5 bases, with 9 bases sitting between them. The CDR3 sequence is CASTSLNNEQFF. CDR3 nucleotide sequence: TGTGCCAGCACCTCACTTAACAATGAGCAGTTCTTC.

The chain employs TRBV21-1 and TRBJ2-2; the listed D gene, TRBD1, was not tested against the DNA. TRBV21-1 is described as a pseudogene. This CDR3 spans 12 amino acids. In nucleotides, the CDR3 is TGTGCCAGCTACAGGGGGGCCGGGGAGCTGTTTTTT. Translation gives CASYRGAGELFF.

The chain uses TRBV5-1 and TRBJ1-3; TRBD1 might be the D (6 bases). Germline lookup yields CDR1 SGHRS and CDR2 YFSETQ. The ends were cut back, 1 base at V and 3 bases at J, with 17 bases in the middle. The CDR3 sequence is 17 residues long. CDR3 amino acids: CASSLNFGGSGGNTIYF. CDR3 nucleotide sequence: TGCGCCAGCAGCTTGAACTTTGGGGGCTCAGGTGGAAACACCATATATTTT.

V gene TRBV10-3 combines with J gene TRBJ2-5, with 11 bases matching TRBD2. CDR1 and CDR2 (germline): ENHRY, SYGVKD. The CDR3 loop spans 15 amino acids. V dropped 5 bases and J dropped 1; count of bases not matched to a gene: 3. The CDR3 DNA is TGTGCCATCAGTAGACTAGCGGGAACCCAAGAGACCCAGTACTTC. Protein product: CAISRLAGTQETQYF.

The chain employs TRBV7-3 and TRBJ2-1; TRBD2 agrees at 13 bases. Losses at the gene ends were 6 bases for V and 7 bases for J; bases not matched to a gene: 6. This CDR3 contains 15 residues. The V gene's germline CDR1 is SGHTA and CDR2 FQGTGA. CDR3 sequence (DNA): TGTGCCAGCAGGTATACTAGCGGGGGGGATAATGAGCAGTTCTTC. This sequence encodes CASRYTSGGDNEQFF.

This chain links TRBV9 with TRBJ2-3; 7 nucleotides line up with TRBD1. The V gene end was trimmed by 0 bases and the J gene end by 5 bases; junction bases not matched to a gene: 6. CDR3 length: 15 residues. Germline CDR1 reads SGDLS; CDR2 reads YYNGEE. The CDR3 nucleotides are TGTGCCAGCAGCGTAGTTGAGGGGGCCATAGATACGCAGTATTTT. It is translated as CASSVVEGAIDTQYF.

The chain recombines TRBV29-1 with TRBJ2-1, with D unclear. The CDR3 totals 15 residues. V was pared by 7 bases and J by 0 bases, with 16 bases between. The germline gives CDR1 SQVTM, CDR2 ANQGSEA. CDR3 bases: TGCAGCGCCGAGCCCAGGCTCAGCTCCTACAATGAGCAGTTCTTC. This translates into CSAEPRLSSYNEQFF.

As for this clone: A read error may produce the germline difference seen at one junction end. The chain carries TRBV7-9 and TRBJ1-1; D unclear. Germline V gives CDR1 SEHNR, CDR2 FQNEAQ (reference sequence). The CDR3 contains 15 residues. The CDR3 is CSSSLVASVNTEAFF. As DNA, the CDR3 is TGTTCCAGCAGCTTAGTGGCCAGCGTAAACACTGAAGCTTTCTTT.

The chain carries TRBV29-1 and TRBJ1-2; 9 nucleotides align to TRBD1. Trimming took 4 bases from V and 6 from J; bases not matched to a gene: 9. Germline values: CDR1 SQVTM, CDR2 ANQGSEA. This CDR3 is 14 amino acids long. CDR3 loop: CSVAPTGGGNGYTF. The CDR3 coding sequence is TGCAGCGTTGCCCCCACAGGGGGCGGGAATGGCTACACCTTC.

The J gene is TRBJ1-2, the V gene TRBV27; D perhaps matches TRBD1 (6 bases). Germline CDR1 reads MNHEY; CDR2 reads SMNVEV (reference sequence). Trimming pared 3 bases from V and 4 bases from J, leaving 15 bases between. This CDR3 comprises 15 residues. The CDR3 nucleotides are TGTGCCAGCAGTTTTACAGGGAGGGGTGGCTATGGCTACACCTTC. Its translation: CASSFTGRGGYGYTF.

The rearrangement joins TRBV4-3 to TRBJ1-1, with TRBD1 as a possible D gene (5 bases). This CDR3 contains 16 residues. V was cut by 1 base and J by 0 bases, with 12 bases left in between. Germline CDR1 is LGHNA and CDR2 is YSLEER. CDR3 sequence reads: CASSQGLGRVNTEAFF. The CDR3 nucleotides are TGCGCCAGCAGCCAAGGCTTAGGCAGGGTGAACACTGAAGCTTTCTTT.

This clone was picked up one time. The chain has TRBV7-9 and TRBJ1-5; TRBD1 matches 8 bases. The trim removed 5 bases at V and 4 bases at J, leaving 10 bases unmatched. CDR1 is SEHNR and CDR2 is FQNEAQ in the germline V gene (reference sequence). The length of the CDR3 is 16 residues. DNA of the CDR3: TGTGCCAGCAGCACCTACCAGGGGGCCATAAATCAGCCCCAGCATTTT. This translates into CASSTYQGAINQPQHF.

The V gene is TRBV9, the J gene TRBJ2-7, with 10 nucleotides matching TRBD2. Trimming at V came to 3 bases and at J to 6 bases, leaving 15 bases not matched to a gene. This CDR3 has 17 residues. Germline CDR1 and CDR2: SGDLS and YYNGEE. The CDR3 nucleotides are TGTGCCAGCAGCGGCGGGCCAAGCGGGGGGGGGCCCTTCGAGCAGTACTTC. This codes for CASSGGPSGGGPFEQYF.